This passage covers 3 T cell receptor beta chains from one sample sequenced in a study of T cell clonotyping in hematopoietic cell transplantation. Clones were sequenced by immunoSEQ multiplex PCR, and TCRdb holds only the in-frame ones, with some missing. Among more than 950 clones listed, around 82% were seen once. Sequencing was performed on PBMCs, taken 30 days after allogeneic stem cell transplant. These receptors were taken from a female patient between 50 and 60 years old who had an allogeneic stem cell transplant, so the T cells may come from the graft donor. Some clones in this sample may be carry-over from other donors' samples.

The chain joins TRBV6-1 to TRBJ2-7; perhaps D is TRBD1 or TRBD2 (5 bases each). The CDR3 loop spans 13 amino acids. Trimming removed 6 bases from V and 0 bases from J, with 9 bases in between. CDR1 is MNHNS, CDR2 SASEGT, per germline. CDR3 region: CASRPGLSYEQYF. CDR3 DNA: TGTGCCAGCAGACCGGGGCTCTCCTACGAGCAGTACTTC.

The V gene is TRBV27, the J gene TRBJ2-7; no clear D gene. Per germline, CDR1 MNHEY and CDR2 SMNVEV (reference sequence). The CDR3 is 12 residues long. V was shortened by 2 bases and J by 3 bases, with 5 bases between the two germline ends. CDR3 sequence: CASSLGNYEQYF. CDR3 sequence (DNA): TGTGCCAGCAGTTTAGGGAACTACGAGCAGTACTTC.

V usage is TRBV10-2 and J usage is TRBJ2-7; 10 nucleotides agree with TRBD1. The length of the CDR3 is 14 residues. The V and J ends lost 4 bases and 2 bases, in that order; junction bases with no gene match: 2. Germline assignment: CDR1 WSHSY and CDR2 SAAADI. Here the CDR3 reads CASSAGQGTYEQYF. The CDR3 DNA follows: TGCGCCAGCAGTGCGGGACAGGGGACCTACGAGCAGTACTTC.